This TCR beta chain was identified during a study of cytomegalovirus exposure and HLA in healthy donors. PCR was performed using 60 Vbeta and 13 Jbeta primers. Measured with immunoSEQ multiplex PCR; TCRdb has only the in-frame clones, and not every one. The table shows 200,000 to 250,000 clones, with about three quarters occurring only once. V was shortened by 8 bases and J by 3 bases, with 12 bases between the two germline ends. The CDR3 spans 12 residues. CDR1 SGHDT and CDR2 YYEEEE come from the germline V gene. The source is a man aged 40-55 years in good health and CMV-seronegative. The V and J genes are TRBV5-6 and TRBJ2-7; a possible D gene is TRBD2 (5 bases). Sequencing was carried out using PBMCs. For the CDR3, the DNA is TGTGCCAGTCGGGGAGCAGACTACGAGCAGTACTTC. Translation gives CASRGADYEQYF.